These 20 T cell receptor beta chains were sequenced from one sample in a study of human T cells and chemical hapten exposure. From the RACE reads, TCRdb called clonotypes with MiXCR, one entry per CDR3 protein. The data contain 85,000 to 100,000 distinct CDR3 sequences, around a quarter of them singletons. Time point: patch test 3, about 24 weeks after DPC sensitization. Documented treatment: therapeutic diphenylcyclopropenone sensitization with weekly scalp DPC. The sample in question was whole blood, obtained in connection with sensitization to the hapten diphenylcyclopropenone (DPC). These receptors originate from a man aged 35-49 years with alopecia areata. Some clones in this sample may be carry-over from other donors' samples.

This clonotype was seen a handful of times. This chain connects TRBV5-1 to TRBJ2-5; the D is unclear. Trimming stripped 4 bases from V and 2 bases from J, with 9 bases between. There are 13 residues in the CDR3. Germline-derived CDR1 and CDR2 are SGHRS and YFSETQ. For the CDR3, the DNA is TGCGCCAGCAGCCTTTTGGGTCAAGAGACCCAGTACTTC. The encoded protein is CASSLLGQETQYF.

V is TRBV14 and J is TRBJ1-4, with D maybe TRBD1 (5 bases). Germline-derived CDR1 and CDR2 are SGHDN and FVKESK. Trimming shortened V by 4 bases and J by 0 bases, and 12 bases separated the two germline ends. The CDR3 consists of 16 residues. CDR3 residues: CASSPGHRATNEKLFF. CDR3 DNA sequence: TGTGCCAGCAGCCCTGGACACCGCGCAACTAATGAAAAACTGTTTTTT.

V usage is TRBV7-2 and J usage is TRBJ2-3; maybe TRBD2 (5 bases). Trimming cost V 0 bases and J 4 bases, with 14 bases left between them. Germline V gives CDR1 SGHTA, CDR2 FQGNSA. The CDR3 has 16 amino acids. CDR3 sequence reads: CASSLAPGGGPDTQYF. CDR3 coding DNA: TGTGCCAGCAGCTTAGCCCCCGGCGGAGGCCCAGATACGCAGTATTTT.

The rearrangement uses TRBV5-1 and TRBJ1-5; 8 positions agree with TRBD1. Germline V gene data show CDR1 as SGHRS and CDR2 as YFSETQ. The CDR3 is 14 residues long. Germline trimming cut 0 bases from V and 6 bases from J; bases unmatched to any gene: 2. CDR3 loop: CASSLGTGTQPQHF. CDR3 sequence (DNA): TGCGCCAGCAGCTTGGGGACAGGGACTCAGCCCCAGCATTTT. Full variable domain (missing parts from reference TRBV5-1 and TRBJ1-5): KAGVTQTPRYLIKTRGQQVTLSCSPISGHRSVSWYQQTPGQGLQFLFEYFSETQRNKGNFPGRFSGRQFSNSRSEMNVSTLELGDSALYLCASSLGTGTQPQHFGDGTRLSIL.

In this sample, this clonotype turned up a few times. The gene calls are TRBV7-9 and TRBJ2-3; 7 nucleotides line up with TRBD2. J was trimmed by 2 bases and V by 5 bases; bases with no gene match: 7. The CDR3 consists of 15 residues. Looked up from germline, CDR1 is SEHNR and CDR2 is FQNEAQ (reference sequence). The DNA for the CDR3 is TGTGCCAGCAGCCCTGGGACTATCGACACAGATACGCAGTATTTT. Translating it yields CASSPGTIDTDTQYF.

The sample holds a few counts of this clonotype. The rearrangement uses TRBV18 and TRBJ2-3; tentatively, D is TRBD1 (6 bases). V dropped 2 bases and J dropped 0 bases, with 9 bases sitting between them. From germline, CDR1 is KGHSH and CDR2 LQKENI. This CDR3 contains 15 residues. The CDR3 reads CASSPIQGSTDTQYF. The DNA of the CDR3 is TGTGCCAGCTCACCAATACAGGGTAGCACAGATACGCAGTATTTT.

J is TRBJ1-4 and V is TRBV7-9; D not resolved. This CDR3 comprises 14 residues. The germline gives CDR1 SEHNR, CDR2 FQNEAQ (reference sequence). Trimming cost V 4 bases and J 10 bases, with 16 bases left between them. The CDR3 nucleotides are TGTGCCAGCAGCTCCGGGGTCGGGGTCGGAAAACTGTTTTTT. Residues: CASSSGVGVGKLFF.

This sequence joins TRBV28 and TRBJ2-2; D unresolved. The germline CDR1 and CDR2 sequences are MDHEN and SYDVKM. CDR3 length equals 11 residues. V was shortened by 7 bases and J by 4 bases, with 4 bases between the two germline ends. This chain's CDR3 is CASTITGELFF. CDR3 nucleotides: TGTGCCAGCACCATCACCGGGGAGCTGTTTTTT.

The V gene is TRBV12-3 or TRBV12-4, the J gene TRBJ2-1; possibly TRBD1 for D (6 bases). Trimming cost V 6 bases and J 0 bases, with 15 bases left between them. This CDR3 has 16 amino acids. This CDR3 reads CASSPAQGSSYNEQFF. The CDR3 region has the DNA TGTGCCAGCAGCCCAGCACAGGGCAGCTCCTACAATGAGCAGTTCTTC.

The chain is built from TRBV27 and TRBJ1-5, with D perhaps TRBD1 (6 bases). V was pared by 8 bases and J by 4 bases, with 15 bases between. The CDR3 loop spans 14 amino acids. CDR1 is MNHEY and CDR2 is SMNVEV in the germline V gene (reference sequence). DNA of the CDR3: TGTGCCAGCGGTAGGACAGCCAGTAATCAGCCCCAGCATTTT. Protein product: CASGRTASNQPQHF.

This chain connects TRBV14 to TRBJ2-3; no firm D call. With 4 bases removed from V and 2 bases from J, the gap between germline ends came to 10 bases. Germline values: CDR1 SGHDN, CDR2 FVKESK. The CDR3 totals 14 residues. The CDR3 loop is CASSLLSSTDTQYF. CDR3 nucleotides: TGTGCCAGCAGCCTCCTTTCGTCCACAGATACGCAGTATTTT.

This chain connects TRBV7-8 to TRBJ2-1, with 8 bases identical to TRBD2. CDR3 length: 14 amino acids. J was trimmed by 13 bases and V by 1 base; bases with no gene match: 9. In germline, CDR1 is SGHVS, CDR2 FQNEAQ. CDR3 amino acids: CASSLVLWTSLQFF. The CDR3 coding sequence is TGTGCCAGCAGCTTAGTATTATGGACTAGCTTACAGTTCTTC. Using reference TRBV7-8 and TRBJ2-1 for the parts outside the CDR3, the full variable domain is GAGVSQSPRYKVAKRGQDVALRCDPISGHVSLFWYQQALGQGPEFLTYFQNEAQLDKSGLPSDRFFAERPEGSVSTLKIQRTQQEDSAVYLCASSLVLWTSLQFFGPGTRLTVL.

The rearrangement uses TRBV6-6 and TRBJ2-3, with D perhaps TRBD2 (7 bases). The CDR3 runs to 18 residues. V dropped 2 bases and J dropped 2 bases, with 20 bases sitting between them. Germline CDR1 and CDR2: MNHNY and SVGAGI (reference sequence). CDR3 nucleotide sequence: TGTGCCAGCAGTTACCTGGGCCTCTCGGGGGGCACCACAGATACGCAGTATTTT. Residues: CASSYLGLSGGTTDTQYF.

This chain uses TRBV12-3 or TRBV12-4 with TRBJ1-2, with TRBD1 identical over 7 bases. V dropped 6 bases and J dropped 4; count of bases not matched to a gene: 14. This CDR3 region has 16 residues. The CDR3 DNA reads as TGTGCCAGCAGCCCAAGTTGGGACAGTGTCCGCTATGGCTACACCTTC. It encodes CASSPSWDSVRYGYTF.

This clonotype appeared a few times. The CDR3 here is CAISELAGTDEQYF. The CDR3 coding sequence is TGTGCCATCAGTGAGCTAGCGGGAACGGACGAGCAGTACTTC. This chain connects TRBV10-3 to TRBJ2-7, with TRBD2 matching over 9 bases. Germline V gives CDR1 ENHRY, CDR2 SYGVKD. With V trimmed by 2 bases and J by 5 bases, 4 bases remained unmatched. This CDR3 has 14 residues.

This clonotype was seen a few times. V gene TRBV7-2 combines with J gene TRBJ2-2; TRBD1 matches at 9 bases. V dropped 1 base and J dropped 4; count of bases not matched to a gene: 4. This CDR3 comprises 16 residues. Germline V lookup: CDR1 SGHTA, CDR2 FQGNSA. In nucleotides, the CDR3 is TGTGCCAGCAGCTTAGTTGGGACAGGGAGCACCGGGGAGCTGTTTTTT. It codes for CASSLVGTGSTGELFF. Variable domain in full (rest from reference TRBV7-2 and TRBJ2-2): GAGVSQSPSNKVTEKGKDVELRCDPISGHTALYWYRQSLGQGLEFLIYFQGNSAPDKSGLPSDRFSAERTGGSVSTLTIQRTQQEDSAVYLCASSLVGTGSTGELFFGEGSRLTVL.

The chain uses TRBV9 and TRBJ1-4; D is possibly TRBD1 (5 bases). The CDR3 is 14 residues long. The germline V gene has CDR1 SGDLS and CDR2 YYNGEE. V was shortened by 6 bases and J by 0 bases, with 9 bases between the two germline ends. The CDR3 region is CASKWGATNEKLFF. Written as DNA, the CDR3 is TGTGCCAGCAAGTGGGGGGCAACTAATGAAAAACTGTTTTTT. The variable domain in full, with the rest retrieved from reference TRBV9 and TRBJ1-4, is DSGVTQTPKHLITATGQRVTLRCSPRSGDLSVYWYQQSLDQGLQFLIQYYNGEERAKGNILERFSAQQFPDLHSELNLSSLELGDSALYFCASKWGATNEKLFFGSGTQLSVL.

This clonotype occurred many times. V and J are TRBV12-3 or TRBV12-4 and TRBJ2-1; 16 bases are a match to TRBD2. The CDR3 is 16 residues long. Trimming cost V 6 bases and J 9 bases; bases outside gene matches: 8. CDR3: CASRTGTSGRAGEQFF. As DNA, the CDR3 is TGTGCCAGCAGAACCGGGACTAGCGGGAGGGCCGGTGAGCAGTTCTTC.

The chain has TRBV20-1 and TRBJ2-4, with D possibly TRBD2 on 5 matching bases. V lost 4 bases to trimming and J lost 2 bases, with 12 bases between them. Germline CDR1 DFQATT, CDR2 SNEGSKA (reference sequence). The CDR3 is made up of 14 amino acids. CDR3: CSANPAGTKNIQYF. The CDR3, as DNA: TGCAGTGCTAACCCGGCCGGGACCAAAAACATTCAGTACTTC.

The V and J genes are TRBV7-8 and TRBJ2-2, with D possibly being TRBD2 (6 bases). The CDR3 runs 15 residues. V was clipped by 5 bases and J by 4 bases, with 14 bases between them. Per germline, CDR1 SGHVS and CDR2 FQNEAQ. The CDR3 DNA is TGTGCCAGCAGCCAGGAGGGCCAGAGCACCGGGGAGCTGTTTTTT. This sequence encodes CASSQEGQSTGELFF.